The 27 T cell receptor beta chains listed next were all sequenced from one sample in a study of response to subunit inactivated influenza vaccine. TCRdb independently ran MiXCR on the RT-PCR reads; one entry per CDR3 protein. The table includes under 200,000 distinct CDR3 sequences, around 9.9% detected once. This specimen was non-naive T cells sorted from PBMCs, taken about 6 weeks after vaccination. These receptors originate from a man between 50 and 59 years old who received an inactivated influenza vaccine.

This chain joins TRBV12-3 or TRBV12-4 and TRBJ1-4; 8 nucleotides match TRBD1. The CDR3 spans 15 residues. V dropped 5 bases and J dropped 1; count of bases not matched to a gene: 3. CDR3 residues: CASSLGTGTNEKLFF. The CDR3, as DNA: TGTGCCAGCAGTCTAGGGACAGGAACTAATGAAAAACTGTTTTTT.

The CDR3, as DNA: TGTGCCAGCAGCCACCGGGACAGGGGGCCTGAGACCCAGTACTTC. It codes for CASSHRDRGPETQYF. The gene calls are TRBV7-9 and TRBJ2-5; TRBD1 matches at 12 bases. The CDR3 is 15 residues long. Germline V gives CDR1 SEHNR, CDR2 FQNEAQ (reference sequence). Trimming cost V 5 bases and J 5 bases; bases outside gene matches: 6.

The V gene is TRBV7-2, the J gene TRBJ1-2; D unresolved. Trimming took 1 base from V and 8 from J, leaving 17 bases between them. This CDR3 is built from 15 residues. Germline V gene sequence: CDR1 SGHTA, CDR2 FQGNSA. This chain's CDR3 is CASSLDGLSGMGYTF. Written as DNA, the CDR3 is TGTGCCAGCAGCTTAGACGGACTTTCGGGAATGGGCTACACCTTC.

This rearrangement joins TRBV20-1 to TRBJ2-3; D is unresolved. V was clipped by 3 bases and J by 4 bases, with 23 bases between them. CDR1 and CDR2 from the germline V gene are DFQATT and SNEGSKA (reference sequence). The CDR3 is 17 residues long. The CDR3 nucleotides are TGCAGTGCTAGCCAGGTGGTGGGCCCCTCACTCCCAGATACGCAGTATTTT. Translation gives CSASQVVGPSLPDTQYF.

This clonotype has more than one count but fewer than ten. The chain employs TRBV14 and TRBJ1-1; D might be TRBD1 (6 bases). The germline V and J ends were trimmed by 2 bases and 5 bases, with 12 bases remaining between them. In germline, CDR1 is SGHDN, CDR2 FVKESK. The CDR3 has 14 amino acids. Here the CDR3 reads CASSQTGARTEAFF. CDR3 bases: TGTGCCAGCAGCCAAACGGGGGCTCGGACTGAAGCTTTCTTT.

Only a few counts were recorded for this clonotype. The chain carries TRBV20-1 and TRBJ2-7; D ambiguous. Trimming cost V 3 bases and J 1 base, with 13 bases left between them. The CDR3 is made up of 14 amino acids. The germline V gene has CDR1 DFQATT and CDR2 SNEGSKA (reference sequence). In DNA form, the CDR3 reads TGCAGTGCTAGCCCCCCGAAGGTATCCTACGAGCAGTACTTC. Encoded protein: CSASPPKVSYEQYF.

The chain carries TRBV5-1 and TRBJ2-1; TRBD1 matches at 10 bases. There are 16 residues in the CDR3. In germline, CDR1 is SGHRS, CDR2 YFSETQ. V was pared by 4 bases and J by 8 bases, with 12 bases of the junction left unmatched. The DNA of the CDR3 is TGCGCCAGCAGCCTCTCGGGGACAGGGGCCCTCGATGAGCAGTTCTTC. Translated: CASSLSGTGALDEQFF.

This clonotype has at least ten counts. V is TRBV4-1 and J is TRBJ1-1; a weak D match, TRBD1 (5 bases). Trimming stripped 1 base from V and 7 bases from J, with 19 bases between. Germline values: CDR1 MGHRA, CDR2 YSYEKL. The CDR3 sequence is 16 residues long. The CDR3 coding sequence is TGCGCCAGCAGCCAAGGGGGTGGTAGGGGCAGGGTTGAAGCTTTCTTT. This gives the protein CASSQGGGRGRVEAFF.

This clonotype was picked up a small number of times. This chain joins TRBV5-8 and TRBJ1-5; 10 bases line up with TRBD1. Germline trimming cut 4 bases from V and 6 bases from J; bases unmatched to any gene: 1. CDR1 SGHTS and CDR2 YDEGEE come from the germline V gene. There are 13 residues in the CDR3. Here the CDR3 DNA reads TGTGCCAGCAGCCGGGACAGGGGTCAGCCCCAGCATTTT. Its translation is CASSRDRGQPQHF.

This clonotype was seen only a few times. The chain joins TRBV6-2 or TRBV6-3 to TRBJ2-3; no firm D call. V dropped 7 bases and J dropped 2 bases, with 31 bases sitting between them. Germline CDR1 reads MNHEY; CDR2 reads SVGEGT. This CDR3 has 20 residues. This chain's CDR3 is CASTQGMGSNSFGPTDTQYF. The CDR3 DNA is TGTGCCAGCACCCAAGGGATGGGTTCGAATAGTTTTGGGCCCACAGATACGCAGTATTTT.

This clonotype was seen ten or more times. CDR3 coding DNA: TGTGCCATCAGTGAGTTCAGAGGACGGGGAACTAATGAAAAACTGTTTTTT. Amino acids: CAISEFRGRGTNEKLFF. The rearrangement links TRBV10-3 to TRBJ1-4, with D uncertain. Looked up from germline, CDR1 is ENHRY and CDR2 is SYGVKD. The CDR3 is made up of 17 amino acids. V was trimmed by 1 base and J by 1 base, leaving 13 bases between them.

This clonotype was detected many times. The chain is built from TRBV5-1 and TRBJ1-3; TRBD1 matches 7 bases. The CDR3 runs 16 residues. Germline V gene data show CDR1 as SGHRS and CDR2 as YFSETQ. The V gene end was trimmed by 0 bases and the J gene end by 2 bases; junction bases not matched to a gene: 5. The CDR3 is CASSLAGTEPGNTIYF. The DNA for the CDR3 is TGCGCCAGCAGCTTGGCCGGGACAGAGCCTGGAAACACCATATATTTT.

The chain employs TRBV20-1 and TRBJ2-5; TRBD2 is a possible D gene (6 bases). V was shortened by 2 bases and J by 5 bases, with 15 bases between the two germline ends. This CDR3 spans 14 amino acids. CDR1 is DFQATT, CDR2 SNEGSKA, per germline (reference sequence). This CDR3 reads CSARSGAGFETQYF. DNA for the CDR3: TGCAGTGCTAGATCCGGGGCGGGGTTTGAGACCCAGTACTTC.

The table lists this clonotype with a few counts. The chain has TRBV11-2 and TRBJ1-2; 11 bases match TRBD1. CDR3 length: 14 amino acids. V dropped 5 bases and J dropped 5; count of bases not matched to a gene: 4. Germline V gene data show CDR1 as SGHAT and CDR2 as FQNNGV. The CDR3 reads CASSQRDRGYGYTF. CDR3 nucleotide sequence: TGTGCCAGCAGCCAACGGGACAGGGGGTATGGCTACACCTTC.

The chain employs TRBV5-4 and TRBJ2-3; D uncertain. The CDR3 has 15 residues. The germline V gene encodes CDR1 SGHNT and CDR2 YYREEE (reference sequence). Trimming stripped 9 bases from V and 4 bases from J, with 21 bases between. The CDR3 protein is CAMSPGRPGADTQYF. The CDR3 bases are TGTGCCATGAGCCCTGGGCGGCCTGGGGCAGATACGCAGTATTTT.

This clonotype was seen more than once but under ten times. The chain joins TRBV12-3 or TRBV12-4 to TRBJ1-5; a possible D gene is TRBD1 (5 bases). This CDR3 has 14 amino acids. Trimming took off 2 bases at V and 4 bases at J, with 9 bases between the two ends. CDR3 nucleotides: TGTGCCAGCAGTTTACAGGGATGGAATCAGCCCCAGCATTTT. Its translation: CASSLQGWNQPQHF.

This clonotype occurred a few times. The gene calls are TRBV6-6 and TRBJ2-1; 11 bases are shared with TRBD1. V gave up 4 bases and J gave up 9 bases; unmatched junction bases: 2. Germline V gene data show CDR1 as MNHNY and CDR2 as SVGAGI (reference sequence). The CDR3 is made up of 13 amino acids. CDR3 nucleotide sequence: TGTGCCAGCAGTTCCGGGACAGGGGGTGAGCAGTTCTTC. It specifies CASSSGTGGEQFF.

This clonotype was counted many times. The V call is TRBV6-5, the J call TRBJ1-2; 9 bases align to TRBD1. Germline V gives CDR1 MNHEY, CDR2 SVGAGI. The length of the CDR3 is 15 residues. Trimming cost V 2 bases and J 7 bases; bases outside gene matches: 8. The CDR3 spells CASSYTGTGRAGYTF. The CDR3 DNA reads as TGTGCCAGCAGTTACACCGGGACAGGGAGGGCTGGCTACACCTTC.

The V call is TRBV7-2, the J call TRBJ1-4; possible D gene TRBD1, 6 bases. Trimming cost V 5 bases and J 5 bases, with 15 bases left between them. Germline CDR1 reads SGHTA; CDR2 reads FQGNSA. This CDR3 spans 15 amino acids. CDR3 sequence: CASSGGAGLNEKLFF. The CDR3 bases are TGTGCCAGCAGCGGGGGGGCAGGGTTAAATGAAAAACTGTTTTTT.

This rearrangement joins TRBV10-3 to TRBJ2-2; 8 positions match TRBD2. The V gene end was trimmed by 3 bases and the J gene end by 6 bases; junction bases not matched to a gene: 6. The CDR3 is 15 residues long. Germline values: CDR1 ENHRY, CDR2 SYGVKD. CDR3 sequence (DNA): TGTGCCATCAGTGACCCGGGGGGGGGGTCCGGGGAGCTGTTTTTT. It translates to CAISDPGGGSGELFF.

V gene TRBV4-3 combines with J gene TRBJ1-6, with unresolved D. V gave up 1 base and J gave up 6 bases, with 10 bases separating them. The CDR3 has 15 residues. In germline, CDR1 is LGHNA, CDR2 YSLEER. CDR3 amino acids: CASSQVRNSNSPLHF. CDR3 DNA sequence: TGCGCCAGCAGCCAAGTTCGCAACAGTAATTCACCCCTCCACTTT.

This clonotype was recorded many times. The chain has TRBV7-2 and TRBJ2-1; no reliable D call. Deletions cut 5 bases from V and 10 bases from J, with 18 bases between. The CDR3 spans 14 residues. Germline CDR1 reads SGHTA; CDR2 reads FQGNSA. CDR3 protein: CASSIAPSVQEQFF. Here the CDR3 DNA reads TGTGCCAGCAGCATCGCGCCTAGTGTACAGGAGCAGTTCTTC.

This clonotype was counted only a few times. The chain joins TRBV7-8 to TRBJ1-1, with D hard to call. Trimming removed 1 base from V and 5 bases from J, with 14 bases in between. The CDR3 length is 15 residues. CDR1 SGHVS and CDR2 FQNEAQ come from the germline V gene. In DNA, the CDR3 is TGTGCCAGCAGCTTAGATCTTGTAGCGAGGACTGAAGCTTTCTTT. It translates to CASSLDLVARTEAFF.

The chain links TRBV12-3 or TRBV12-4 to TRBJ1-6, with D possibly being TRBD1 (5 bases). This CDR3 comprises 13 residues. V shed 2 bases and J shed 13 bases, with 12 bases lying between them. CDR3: CASSLQGGAPLHF. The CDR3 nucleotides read TGTGCCAGCAGTTTACAGGGAGGGGCTCCCCTCCACTTT.

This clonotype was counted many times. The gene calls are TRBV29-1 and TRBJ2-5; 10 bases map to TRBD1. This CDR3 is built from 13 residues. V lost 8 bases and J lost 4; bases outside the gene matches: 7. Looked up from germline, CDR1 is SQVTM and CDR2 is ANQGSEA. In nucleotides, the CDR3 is TGCAGCTTTAGACAGGGGGCTTCAGAGACCCAGTACTTC. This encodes CSFRQGASETQYF.

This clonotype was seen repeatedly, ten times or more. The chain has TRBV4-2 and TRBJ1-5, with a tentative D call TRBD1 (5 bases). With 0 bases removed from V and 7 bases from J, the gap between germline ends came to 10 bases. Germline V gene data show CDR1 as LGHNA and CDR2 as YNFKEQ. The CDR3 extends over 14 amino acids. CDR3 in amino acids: CASSQESGSQPQHF. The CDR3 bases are TGTGCCAGCAGCCAAGAATCAGGGAGCCAGCCCCAGCATTTT.

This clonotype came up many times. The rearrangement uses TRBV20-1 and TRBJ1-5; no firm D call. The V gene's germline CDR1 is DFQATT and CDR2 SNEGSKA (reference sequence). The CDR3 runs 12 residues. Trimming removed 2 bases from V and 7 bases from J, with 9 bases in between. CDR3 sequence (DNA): TGCAGTGCTAGATTTCCCCCACAGCCCCAGCATTTT. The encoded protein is CSARFPPQPQHF.